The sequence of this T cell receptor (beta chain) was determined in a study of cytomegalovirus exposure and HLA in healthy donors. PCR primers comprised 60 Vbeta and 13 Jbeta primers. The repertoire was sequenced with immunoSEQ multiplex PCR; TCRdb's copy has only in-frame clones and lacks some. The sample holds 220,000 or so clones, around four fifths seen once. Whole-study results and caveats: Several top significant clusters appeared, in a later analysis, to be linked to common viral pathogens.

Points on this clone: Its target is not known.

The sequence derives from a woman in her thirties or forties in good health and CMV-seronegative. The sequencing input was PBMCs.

CDR3 in amino acids: CASSLQVLNTEAFF. The CDR3 coding sequence is TGCGCCAGCAGCTTGCAGGTTCTGAACACTGAAGCTTTCTTT. The chain recombines TRBV5-1 with TRBJ1-1; D is uncertain. Deletions cut 1 base from V and 0 bases from J, with 7 bases between. This CDR3 region has 14 residues. Looked up from germline, CDR1 is SGHRS and CDR2 is YFSETQ.